This TCR beta chain comes out of a study of shared clonotypes between healthy human individuals. A deep-level run was used for the assay. Only in-frame clones appear in the TCRdb table, and some are missing; sequencing was by immunoSEQ multiplex PCR. Among 1.5 million to 2.5 million clones listed, over 85% were seen once. Only CD45RO-negative cells positively selected for CCR7 counted as naive CD8 cells, so terminally differentiated effector memory CD45RA+ cells were excluded. The CDR3 totals 15 residues. The V and J ends lost 3 bases and 7 bases, in that order; junction bases with no gene match: 5. CDR1 and CDR2 from the germline V gene are LGHNA and YSLEER.

This sequence originates from a man in his late teens or twenties in good health. Sequencing was performed on naive CD8+ T cells sorted from blood. The chain uses TRBV4-3 and TRBJ2-1, with 11 nucleotides matching TRBD2. The CDR3 DNA reads as TGCGCCAGCAGCCATCTAGCGGGAGGAGGTAATGAGCAGTTCTTC. Amino acid sequence: CASSHLAGGGNEQFF.